The next 10 T cell receptor beta chains were all read from a single sample in a study of breast tumors, draining lymph nodes, adjacent tissues. The lymph nodes were axillary draining lymph nodes from breast cancer patients. TCRdb re-analysed the multiplex PCR reads in MiXCR, keeping a single row per CDR3 protein. The sample records around 230,000 distinct CDR3 sequences, approximately 36% being singletons. Sequencing input: axillary lymph node tissue. The receptors were gathered from a female donor with breast cancer. Some clones in this sample may be carry-over from other donors' samples.

This chain uses TRBV27 with TRBJ1-4, with D possibly being TRBD1 (6 bases). CDR3 length: 13 residues. Germline CDR1 and CDR2: MNHEY and SMNVEV (reference sequence). Trimming removed 3 bases at V and 8 bases at J, with 10 bases between. This chain's CDR3 is CASSFLGGEKLFF. The CDR3 DNA reads as TGTGCCAGCAGTTTCCTGGGGGGCGAAAAACTGTTTTTT.

The chain couples TRBV5-1 to TRBJ1-1, with D hard to call. The CDR3 runs to 16 residues. Germline lookup yields CDR1 SGHRS and CDR2 YFSETQ. Trimming left V 0 bases short and J 0 bases short, with 12 bases between. CDR3 in DNA: TGCGCCAGCAGCTTGGCCGGGCAGGACGTGAACACTGAAGCTTTCTTT. As protein: CASSLAGQDVNTEAFF.

This clonotype was observed at least ten times. The CDR3 region has the DNA TGTGCCAGCAGCTTAGATTGGGGGGCAACTAATGAAAAACTGTTTTTT. It translates to CASSLDWGATNEKLFF. The rearrangement links TRBV11-2 to TRBJ1-4; a possible D gene is TRBD1 (5 bases). Germline CDR1 reads SGHAT; CDR2 reads FQNNGV. The CDR3 extends over 16 amino acids. V was trimmed by 0 bases and J by 0 bases, leaving 8 bases between them.

This clonotype was recorded a few times. As DNA, the CDR3 is TGTGCCAGCAGTTACCGACAGGGGCACTATGAGCAGTACTTC. It codes for CASSYRQGHYEQYF. The V and J genes are TRBV6-2 or TRBV6-3 and TRBJ2-7; 8 bases align to TRBD1. The CDR3 extends over 14 amino acids. V lost 2 bases and J lost 7; bases outside the gene matches: 7. Per germline, CDR1 MNHEY and CDR2 SVGEGT.

The V and J genes are TRBV2 and TRBJ2-1; 8 bases are a match to TRBD1. This CDR3 contains 14 residues. Germline V gene sequence: CDR1 SNHLY, CDR2 FYNNEI. CDR3 residues: CARDLRTGRDEQFF. CDR3 coding DNA: TGTGCTAGAGACCTCAGGACAGGGCGGGATGAGCAGTTCTTC.

This clonotype showed up many times. The chain is built from TRBV2 and TRBJ2-1; a possible D gene is TRBD2 (6 bases). Germline CDR1 reads SNHLY; CDR2 reads FYNNEI. V was pared by 6 bases and J by 5 bases, with 20 bases between. This CDR3 spans 16 amino acids. The CDR3 here is CASRAQGLSTDNEQFF. In DNA, the CDR3 is TGTGCCAGCAGGGCCCAGGGACTCTCAACCGACAATGAGCAGTTCTTC.

Details on this clonotype: This may come from a read error, since a much larger clone is one base off. The chain links TRBV29-1 to TRBJ2-3; a possible D gene is TRBD1 (5 bases). The CDR3 loop spans 12 amino acids. With 7 bases removed from V and 4 bases from J, the gap between germline ends came to 12 bases. CDR1 is SQVTM, CDR2 ANQGSEA, per germline. CDR3 coding DNA: TGCAGCGGCAAGGGGCTCGCAGATACGCAGTATTTT. This codes for CSGKGLADTQYF.

This rearrangement joins TRBV10-3 to TRBJ2-6; maybe TRBD2 (6 bases). CDR1 is ENHRY, CDR2 SYGVKD, per germline. This CDR3 has 15 residues. Trimming cost V 7 bases and J 1 base, with 11 bases left between them. The CDR3 DNA is TGTGCCATCAATCCGGAGGGGTCTGGGGCCAACGTCCTGACTTTC. Its translation is CAINPEGSGANVLTF.

This clonotype came up many times. The V and J genes are TRBV2 and TRBJ1-5, with D possibly matching TRBD1 (6 bases). The V and J ends lost 1 base and 11 bases respectively, with 12 bases between them. The germline V gene has CDR1 SNHLY and CDR2 FYNNEI. This CDR3 region has 13 residues. The CDR3 here is CASSEGGGGAQHF. CDR3 bases: TGTGCCAGCAGTGAAGGGGGGGGCGGGGCCCAGCATTTT.

This clonotype was recorded a few times. The genes are TRBV10-3 and TRBJ2-2; D gene uncertain. The V gene lost 0 bases and the J gene lost 4 bases, with 9 bases spanning the gap. Germline lookup yields CDR1 ENHRY and CDR2 SYGVKD. This CDR3 contains 15 residues. CDR3 loop: CAISESGLTTGELFF. For the CDR3, the DNA is TGTGCCATCAGTGAGTCTGGCCTTACCACCGGGGAGCTGTTTTTT.